Below are 31 T cell receptor beta chains sequenced from a single sample in a study of identical twins. TCRdb processed the 5' RACE reads anew with MiXCR; each CDR3 protein has one entry. The table has hundreds of thousands of distinct CDR3 sequences, 20% to 25% seen once. A further study also used this sample, focusing on T cells expressing NK-cell markers.

Sequenced input: PBMCs. The receptors were sampled from a woman in her late teens or twenties in good health.

This chain connects TRBV10-3 to TRBJ2-7, with 8 positions matching TRBD1. CDR1 ENHRY and CDR2 SYGVKD come from the germline V gene. This CDR3 region has 15 residues. V dropped 11 bases and J dropped 5; count of bases not matched to a gene: 17. The CDR3: CASRTGHLGANEQYF. The CDR3 coding sequence is TGTGCCTCACGGACAGGGCACCTCGGGGCCAACGAGCAGTACTTC.

The chain uses TRBV7-3 and TRBJ2-3; D is undetermined. Per germline, CDR1 SGHTA and CDR2 FQGTGA. Between the trimmed V and J ends, which lost 6 bases and 5 bases, there was a span of 21 bases. CDR3 size: 16 residues. The CDR3 loop reads CASSVGGIGAQDTQYF. CDR3 in DNA: TGTGCCAGCAGTGTGGGTGGGATAGGCGCACAAGATACGCAGTATTTT.

The chain has TRBV10-3 and TRBJ2-3; 11 bases match TRBD2. The junction had 12 bases not matched to a gene; V was cut back by 4 bases and J by 0 bases. Germline V lookup: CDR1 ENHRY, CDR2 SYGVKD. The CDR3 runs 19 residues. The CDR3 nucleotides read TGTGCCATCAGTGGGATCCTAGCGGGAGGCGGTTTTAGCACAGATACGCAGTATTTT. Translating gives CAISGILAGGGFSTDTQYF.

This clonotype was seen only a few times. J is TRBJ2-3 and V is TRBV5-1; 12 nucleotides match TRBD2. Trimming cost V 9 bases and J 2 bases; bases outside gene matches: 7. CDR1 SGHRS and CDR2 YFSETQ come from the germline V gene. The CDR3 is 15 amino acids. Here the CDR3 reads CAITGLAGITDTQYF. As DNA, the CDR3 is TGCGCCATCACCGGACTAGCGGGGATCACAGATACGCAGTATTTT.

The sample holds a few counts of this clonotype. The chain links TRBV12-3 or TRBV12-4 to TRBJ2-7; D remains unclear. V lost 0 bases to trimming and J lost 5 bases, with 11 bases between them. The CDR3 contains 14 residues. The CDR3 sequence: CASSLAIRFHEQYF. The CDR3 DNA follows: TGTGCCAGCAGTTTAGCGATACGATTCCACGAGCAGTACTTC.

The chain has TRBV29-1 and TRBJ1-5, with 7 bases fitting TRBD1. The length of the CDR3 is 15 residues. Germline V lookup: CDR1 SQVTM, CDR2 ANQGSEA. V shed 4 bases and J 3 bases; nucleotides not matched to a gene: 9. The CDR3 nucleotides read TGCAGCGTTGCAACGGACAGGAACCCCAATCAGCCCCAGCATTTT. Protein sequence: CSVATDRNPNQPQHF.

This chain uses TRBV7-9 with TRBJ2-7; possibly TRBD1 or TRBD2 for D (5 bases each). The CDR3 contains 14 residues. Per germline, CDR1 SEHNR and CDR2 FQNEAQ (reference sequence). Trimming cost V 1 base and J 2 bases, with 9 bases left between them. The CDR3 DNA sequence: TGTGCCAGCAGCTTAGATACGGGACCCTACGAGCAGTACTTC. It specifies CASSLDTGPYEQYF.

The V call is TRBV5-1, the J call TRBJ2-5; D may be TRBD2 (5 bases). CDR1 and CDR2 from the germline V gene are SGHRS and YFSETQ. CDR3 length: 14 amino acids. The V gene lost 8 bases and the J gene lost 0 bases, with 14 bases spanning the gap. CDR3 protein: CASTEREYQETQYF. The DNA for the CDR3 is TGCGCCAGTACGGAAAGGGAGTACCAAGAGACCCAGTACTTC.

J is TRBJ2-6 and V is TRBV7-2; perhaps TRBD2 as D (5 bases). The germline V gene has CDR1 SGHTA and CDR2 FQGNSA. V shed 10 bases and J shed 3 bases, with 13 bases lying between them. The CDR3 covers 14 residues. The CDR3, as DNA: TGTGCCATCAAGAGGGCGGGTGGGGCCAACGTCCTGACTTTC. Its protein product is CAIKRAGGANVLTF.

This clonotype has a count of ten or more. The J gene is TRBJ1-3, the V gene TRBV12-3 or TRBV12-4; D perhaps matches TRBD1 (5 bases). The V gene lost 5 bases and the J gene lost 9 bases, with 8 bases spanning the gap. This CDR3 comprises 11 residues. The CDR3 region is CASSAGTTIYF. CDR3 sequence (DNA): TGTGCCAGCAGTGCTGGGACCACCATATATTTT.

This clonotype was observed a handful of times. This sequence joins TRBV5-1 and TRBJ2-1; 8 bases match TRBD2. Looked up from germline, CDR1 is SGHRS and CDR2 is YFSETQ. The CDR3 length is 15 residues. J gave up 8 bases and V 3 bases, and 10 bases lay outside the gene matches. CDR3 DNA: TGCGCCAGCAGCTCGGGGGGGACGCGCCTGGATGAGCAGTTCTTC. Translation: CASSSGGTRLDEQFF.

The sample holds a few counts of this clonotype. V gene TRBV4-2 combines with J gene TRBJ2-7; D may be TRBD2 (5 bases). This CDR3 contains 16 residues. The V gene lost 6 bases and the J gene lost 2 bases, with 20 bases spanning the gap. The germline CDR1 and CDR2 sequences are LGHNA and YNFKEQ. CDR3 sequence (DNA): TGTGCCAGCAGTCAGCGTACTGCCGAGGGCACCTACGAGCAGTACTTC. This gives the protein CASSQRTAEGTYEQYF.

The rearrangement uses TRBV7-3 and TRBJ1-2, with 8 bases aligning to TRBD1. The CDR3 contains 17 residues. V was pared by 6 bases and J by 4 bases, with 16 bases of the junction left unmatched. Germline assignment: CDR1 SGHTA and CDR2 FQGTGA. The CDR3 DNA reads as TGTGCCAGCAGGGGGCCAGAAAACAGGGGGACCTTCTATGGCTACACCTTC. The encoded protein is CASRGPENRGTFYGYTF.

The chain recombines TRBV9 with TRBJ2-5; D possibly corresponds to TRBD2 (6 bases). Germline V gene lookup returns CDR1 SGDLS and CDR2 YYNGEE. V lost 4 bases, J lost 1 base, and 14 bases lay in between. CDR3 length equals 15 residues. The CDR3 here is CASSLSAGSQETQYF. Here the CDR3 DNA reads TGTGCCAGCAGCTTATCAGCGGGCAGCCAAGAGACCCAGTACTTC.

This clonotype was observed a few times. J is TRBJ1-1 and V is TRBV7-2; D remains unclear. CDR1 is SGHTA and CDR2 is FQGNSA in the germline V gene. There are 12 residues in the CDR3. Trimming took off 2 bases at V and 5 bases at J, with 6 bases between the two ends. This CDR3 is CASSLRVTEAFF. Written as DNA, the CDR3 is TGTGCCAGCAGCTTAAGGGTTACTGAAGCTTTCTTT.

This clonotype was picked up a small number of times. The rearrangement links TRBV10-3 to TRBJ1-1, with 9 positions matching TRBD1. The germline CDR1 and CDR2 sequences are ENHRY and SYGVKD. V lost 6 bases, J lost 1 base, and 6 bases stayed unmatched. The CDR3 totals 15 residues. The CDR3 region is CAISGTGQSNTEAFF. The CDR3 DNA is TGTGCCATCAGCGGGACAGGGCAGTCGAACACTGAAGCTTTCTTT.

DNA for the CDR3: TGTGCCAGCAGTTACCCCGGGTGGACGGATGGCTACACCTTC. As protein: CASSYPGWTDGYTF. This chain connects TRBV6-2 or TRBV6-3 to TRBJ1-2; D gene uncertain. CDR1 and CDR2 (germline): MNHEY, SVGEGT. The CDR3 runs 14 residues. Deletions cut 2 bases from V and 6 bases from J, with 13 bases between.

The V and J genes are TRBV20-1 and TRBJ2-3, with unresolved D. The CDR3 sequence is 15 residues long. Trimming stripped 0 bases from V and 1 base from J, with 11 bases between. Germline-derived CDR1 and CDR2 are DFQATT and SNEGSKA (reference sequence). The CDR3: CSARDLRSGTDTQYF. In DNA, the CDR3 is TGCAGTGCTAGAGATCTCCGGAGTGGCACAGATACGCAGTATTTT.

This clonotype was recorded at least ten times. The rearrangement links TRBV6-4 to TRBJ2-3; TRBD2 agrees at 8 bases. CDR1 is MRHNA, CDR2 SNTAGT, per germline. V shed 5 bases, J shed 3 bases, and the junction held 7 bases outside the gene matches. The length of the CDR3 is 15 residues. In DNA form, the CDR3 reads TGTGCCAGCAGTTATGCCGGGGGGGCGACAGATACGCAGTATTTT. It translates to CASSYAGGATDTQYF.

This clonotype has a handful of counts. The chain combines TRBV12-3 or TRBV12-4 with TRBJ2-2; D remains unclear. Trimming pared 10 bases from V and 2 bases from J, leaving 8 bases between. The CDR3 sequence is 12 residues long. DNA for the CDR3: TGTGCCACTAGACGTAACACCGGGGAGCTGTTTTTT. It codes for CATRRNTGELFF.

The chain couples TRBV30 to TRBJ2-5; 8 bases match TRBD2. The CDR3 sequence is 13 residues long. The germline CDR1 and CDR2 sequences are GTSNPN and SVGIG (reference sequence). J lost 5 bases, V lost 2 bases, and 4 bases had no gene match. For the CDR3, the DNA is TGTGCCTGGAGTATGACTAGCGTGGAGACCCAGTACTTC. It translates to CAWSMTSVETQYF.

There are a few counts of this clonotype. The gene calls are TRBV5-1 and TRBJ2-5; D gene ambiguous. Germline CDR1 SGHRS, CDR2 YFSETQ. CDR3 length: 14 residues. V dropped 9 bases and J dropped 4 bases, with 19 bases sitting between them. The CDR3 loop is CATTETPLGETQYF. As DNA, the CDR3 is TGCGCCACCACGGAGACACCCCTGGGAGAGACCCAGTACTTC.

The J gene is TRBJ2-2, the V gene TRBV7-9; D is perhaps TRBD1 or TRBD2 (5 bases each). Looked up from germline, CDR1 is SEHNR and CDR2 is FQNEAQ (reference sequence). V was pared by 8 bases and J by 4 bases, with 17 bases between. This CDR3 is built from 15 residues. CDR3 in DNA: TGTGCCAGCGCACCTTGGGACCGCCTCACCGGGGAGCTGTTTTTT. It specifies CASAPWDRLTGELFF.

Concerning this clonotype itself: Germline is not matched at one junction end, which may reflect a read error. The chain employs TRBV7-7 and TRBJ2-2; D remains ambiguous. The CDR3 loop spans 14 amino acids. Germline V gives CDR1 SSHAT, CDR2 FNYEAQ (reference sequence). The CDR3 region has the DNA TGTGCTAGCAGCCGGCTCGAGAACACCGGGGAGCTGTTTTTT. It translates to CASSRLENTGELFF.

Regarding this clonotype: One end of the junction does not line up with germline, which may come from a read error. The V and J genes are TRBV10-3 and TRBJ2-7; 9 nucleotides line up with TRBD2. The germline CDR1 and CDR2 sequences are ENHRY and SYGVKD. This CDR3 comprises 19 residues. The CDR3 DNA sequence: TGTGCCTTCAGTCCCGCGGGGGGGCCTTCACTAGAGAACTCCTACGAGCAGTACTTC. Translated: CAFSPAGGPSLENSYEQYF.

In its sample, this clonotype was seen many times. This rearrangement joins TRBV20-1 to TRBJ2-7; the D is unclear. The V and J ends lost 3 bases and 4 bases respectively, with 7 bases between them. Germline V gene data show CDR1 as DFQATT and CDR2 as SNEGSKA (reference sequence). This CDR3 has 11 amino acids. The CDR3 sequence is CSARREYEQYF. CDR3 coding DNA: TGCAGTGCTAGGAGAGAATACGAGCAGTACTTC.

J is TRBJ2-3 and V is TRBV10-3, with TRBD2 matching over 15 bases. Germline lookup yields CDR1 ENHRY and CDR2 SYGVKD. After removal of 3 bases from V and 4 bases from J, the junction contained 2 bases not matched to a gene. This CDR3 has 16 amino acids. The CDR3 region has the DNA TGTGCCATCAGTGACCGGACTAGCGGGAGGGCAGATACGCAGTATTTT. Its protein product is CAISDRTSGRADTQYF.

V gene TRBV20-1 combines with J gene TRBJ2-5, with D maybe TRBD1 (5 bases). The CDR3 has 14 amino acids. Germline lookup yields CDR1 DFQATT and CDR2 SNEGSKA (reference sequence). V was cut by 2 bases and J by 5 bases, with 15 bases left in between. CDR3 DNA: TGCAGTGCTAGAAAATCGGCAGGGTTGGAGACCCAGTACTTC. Amino acid sequence: CSARKSAGLETQYF.

This clonotype showed up just a few times. The chain employs TRBV9 and TRBJ2-2; maybe TRBD2 (6 bases). Trimming removed 0 bases at V and 3 bases at J, with 12 bases between. The CDR3 has 16 residues. The V gene's germline CDR1 is SGDLS and CDR2 YYNGEE. The CDR3 region has the DNA TGTGCCAGCAGCGTAGGGTCAGGCGGGGACACCGGGGAGCTGTTTTTT. This codes for CASSVGSGGDTGELFF.

This chain connects TRBV20-1 to TRBJ2-1; tentative D call: TRBD2 (6 bases). Germline-derived CDR1 and CDR2 are DFQATT and SNEGSKA (reference sequence). The CDR3 is 13 amino acids. The germline V and J ends were trimmed by 6 bases and 1 base, with 10 bases remaining between them. CDR3 coding DNA: TGCAGTGCGGCACGGGGGTCCTACAATGAGCAGTTCTTC. Its translation: CSAARGSYNEQFF.

This clonotype has just a few counts. The gene calls are TRBV9 and TRBJ1-6; D is perhaps TRBD1 (5 bases). V lost 4 bases, J lost 3 bases, and 8 bases lay in between. Germline CDR1 reads SGDLS; CDR2 reads YYNGEE. The CDR3 runs to 14 residues. The CDR3 loop is CASSKQDYNSPLHF. The CDR3 DNA follows: TGTGCCAGCAGCAAACAGGACTATAATTCACCCCTCCACTTT.